This T cell receptor (beta chain) was identified in a study of T cell repertoires in cytomegalovirus infection. Study information: TCR beta signatures that were public indicated CMV infection and matching HLA type.

Unmatched junction bases numbered 6, after V lost 10 bases and J lost 1 base. CDR1 is ENHRY and CDR2 is SYGVKD in the germline V gene. This CDR3 has 14 amino acids. Concerning this clonotype: Its antigen is not known.

TCRdb re-called the reads with MiXCR, one entry per CDR3 protein. The sample lists around 540,000 distinct CDR3 sequences; 33% were seen once. This specimen consisted of cultured PBMCs, obtained from culture after CMV antigen stimulation. This chain uses TRBV10-3 with TRBJ2-7; TRBD2 matches 11 bases. The receptor comes from a human donor in good health (CMV status not recorded). Some clones in this sample may be carry-over from other donors' samples. Here the CDR3 DNA reads TGTGCCACCACGACTAGCGGGGCGTCCTACGAGCAGTACGTC. This codes for CATTTSGASYEQYV.